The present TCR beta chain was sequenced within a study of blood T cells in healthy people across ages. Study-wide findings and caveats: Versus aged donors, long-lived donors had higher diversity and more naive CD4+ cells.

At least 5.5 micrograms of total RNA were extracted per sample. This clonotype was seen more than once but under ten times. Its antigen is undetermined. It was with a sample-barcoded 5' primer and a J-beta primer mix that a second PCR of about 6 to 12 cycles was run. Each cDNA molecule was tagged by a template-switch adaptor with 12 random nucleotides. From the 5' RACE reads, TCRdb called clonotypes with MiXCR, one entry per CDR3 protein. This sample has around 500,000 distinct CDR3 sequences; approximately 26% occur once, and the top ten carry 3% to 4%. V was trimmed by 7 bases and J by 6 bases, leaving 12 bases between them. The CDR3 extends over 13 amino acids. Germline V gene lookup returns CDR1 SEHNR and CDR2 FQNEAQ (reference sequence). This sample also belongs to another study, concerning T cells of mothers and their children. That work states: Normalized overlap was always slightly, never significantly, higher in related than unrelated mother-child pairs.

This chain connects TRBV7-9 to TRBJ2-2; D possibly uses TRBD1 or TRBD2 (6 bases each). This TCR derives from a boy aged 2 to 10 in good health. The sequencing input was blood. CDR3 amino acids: CASTLEGAGELFF. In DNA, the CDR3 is TGTGCCAGCACATTGGAGGGGGCCGGGGAGCTGTTTTTT.